The following is a TCR beta chain sequence with its context. Its antigen is as yet unknown. The data are from a study of identical twins. A universal primer site was created by template switching, with the cDNA bearing unique molecular identifiers. From the 5' RACE reads, TCRdb called clonotypes with MiXCR, one entry per CDR3 protein. Here the sample spans a few hundred thousand distinct CDR3 sequences, over 8.5% being singletons. Study findings and constraints: Twin pairs' shared out-of-frame alpha sequences were enriched in low generation probability. Conclusions relied on cross-sectional statistical analysis, not following the same donors.

The germline V gene has CDR1 DFQATT and CDR2 SNEGSKA (reference sequence). V gave up 1 base and J gave up 2 bases; unmatched junction bases: 9. The CDR3 is 17 amino acids. The sample was also reused in another study, on yellow fever vaccine responses in identical twins. That source notes: Reportedly, the response of twins' T cells to the vaccine seemed partly convergent, partly personalized.

Sequenced material: PBMCs. The clonotype originates from a woman under 30 in good health. This chain connects TRBV20-1 to TRBJ2-3, with 10 bases identical to TRBD2. The DNA of the CDR3 is TGCAGTGCTAGAGGGTCGCAGCGGGGGGGCTTCACAGATACGCAGTATTTT. It encodes CSARGSQRGGFTDTQYF.